This passage covers 17 T cell receptor beta chains from one sample sequenced in a study of T cells in Graves' hyperthyroidism and ophthalmopathy. TCR beta CDR3 region amplification was performed from RNA transcripts. Initially, a first-round RT-PCR of the TCR CDR3 employed the HTBI primer set. Via MiXCR, TCRdb re-called the multiplex PCR reads, giving one row per CDR3 protein. The sample lists about 540,000 distinct CDR3 sequences, about 45% seen once, with roughly 8.2% in the top ten. The sequencing sample was made of peripheral blood or thyroid tissue (not recorded which). The origin of the receptors is a woman between 18 and 29 years old with Graves' hyperthyroidism.

This chain joins TRBV7-2 and TRBJ2-5; D may be TRBD1 or TRBD2 (5 bases each). This CDR3 is built from 14 residues. CDR1 is SGHTA, CDR2 FQGNSA, per germline. V lost 5 bases to trimming and J lost 4 bases, with 14 bases between them. The DNA for the CDR3 is TGTGCCAGCAGCACCAGGGACGTTGGAGAGACCCAGTACTTC. Translated: CASSTRDVGETQYF.

The rearrangement links TRBV7-4 to TRBJ2-7, with D tentatively TRBD2 (6 bases). The CDR3 contains 13 residues. CDR1 is SGHVT, CDR2 SQSDAQ, per germline. V lost 4 bases and J lost 3, with 10 bases in between. The CDR3 region has the DNA TGTGCCAGCAGCTCCGGGGGATACTACGAGCAGTACTTC. The encoded protein is CASSSGGYYEQYF.

The J gene is TRBJ1-1, the V gene TRBV10-3; weak D call: TRBD1 (5 bases). This CDR3 has 16 residues. Germline lookup yields CDR1 ENHRY and CDR2 SYGVKD. Trimming took off 3 bases at V and 1 base at J, with 15 bases between the two ends. CDR3 protein: CAISDLRRTPNTEAFF. The CDR3 DNA follows: TGTGCCATCAGTGATCTCCGTAGGACACCGAACACTGAAGCTTTCTTT.

The chain combines TRBV15 with TRBJ1-6; D uncertain. CDR1 LNHNV and CDR2 YYDKDF come from the germline V gene (reference sequence). V shed 0 bases and J shed 7 bases, with 7 bases lying between them. The CDR3 totals 14 residues. The CDR3 DNA reads as TGTGCCACCAGCAGAGATTTGGGGAATTCACCCCTCCACTTT. Translated, it gives CATSRDLGNSPLHF.

This clonotype occurred once. With a much larger clone just one base away, this may be a read error. The genes are TRBV11-1 and TRBJ1-4; maybe TRBD1 (5 bases). The CDR3 runs 13 residues. From germline, CDR1 is SGHAT and CDR2 FQDESV (reference sequence). The V end lost 5 bases, the J end lost 4 bases, and 8 bases lay between the germline ends. In DNA, the CDR3 is TGTGCCAGCAGCGGGGACTTTAATGAAAAACTGTTTTTT. It encodes CASSGDFNEKLFF. The entire variable domain, with the rest obtained from reference TRBV11-1 and TRBJ1-4, is as follows: EAEVAQSPRYKITEKSQAVAFWCDPISGHATLYWYRQILGQGPELLVQFQDESVVDDSQLPKDRFSAERLKGVDSTLKIQPAELGDSAMYLCASSGDFNEKLFFGSGTQLSVL.

V usage is TRBV19 and J usage is TRBJ2-6; TRBD1 matches 10 bases. The CDR3 contains 18 residues. Germline assignment: CDR1 LNHDA and CDR2 SQIVND (reference sequence). The V and J ends lost 6 bases and 0 bases, in that order; junction bases with no gene match: 8. This chain's CDR3 is CASRNYRTGGSGANVLTF. DNA of the CDR3: TGTGCCAGTAGGAATTACAGGACAGGGGGCTCTGGGGCCAACGTCCTGACTTTC.

This clonotype was recorded many times. This chain joins TRBV2 and TRBJ1-4, with D unresolved. This CDR3 region has 14 residues. The ends were cut back, 3 bases at V and 3 bases at J, with 8 bases in the middle. CDR1 is SNHLY and CDR2 is FYNNEI in the germline V gene. The DNA of the CDR3 is TGTGCCAGCAGTGATCCCGGGTCTAATGAAAAACTGTTTTTT. This codes for CASSDPGSNEKLFF.

This chain uses TRBV7-3 with TRBJ2-5; TRBD2 is a possible D gene (6 bases). CDR1 is SGHTA and CDR2 is FQGTGA in the germline V gene. The CDR3 sequence is 16 residues long. Trimming removed 8 bases from V and 5 bases from J, with 24 bases in between. CDR3 loop: CASRPRGGTKRETQYF. As DNA, the CDR3 is TGTGCCAGCCGCCCCCGGGGAGGTACAAAGCGGGAGACCCAGTACTTC.

This clonotype was observed many times. The chain uses TRBV24-1 and TRBJ2-5; 9 nucleotides match TRBD1. This CDR3 comprises 13 residues. Germline CDR1 KGHDR, CDR2 SFDVKD. V shed 12 bases, J shed 4 bases, and the junction held 8 bases outside the gene matches. CDR3 sequence reads: CAAPLDRGETQYF. The DNA for the CDR3 is TGTGCCGCCCCCCTGGACAGGGGAGAGACCCAGTACTTC.

This clonotype was observed a single time. V and J are TRBV2 and TRBJ2-2; D remains unclear. Germline V lookup: CDR1 SNHLY, CDR2 FYNNEI. Trimming left V 3 bases short and J 1 base short, with 9 bases between. There are 15 residues in the CDR3. CDR3 residues: CASSETPVNTGELFF. The CDR3 DNA follows: TGTGCCAGCAGTGAGACACCTGTGAACACCGGGGAGCTGTTTTTT.

This clonotype was counted many times. The chain recombines TRBV12-3 or TRBV12-4 with TRBJ1-6; the D gene is possibly TRBD1 (6 bases). Trimming shortened V by 4 bases and J by 8 bases, and 9 bases separated the two germline ends. This CDR3 has 13 amino acids. The CDR3 here is CASSSNRDSPLHF. CDR3 sequence (DNA): TGTGCCAGCAGTTCCAACAGGGATTCACCCCTCCACTTT.

The chain has TRBV7-2 and TRBJ1-2; 7 bases align to TRBD1. CDR1 is SGHTA, CDR2 FQGNSA, per germline. J gave up 5 bases and V 5 bases, and 8 bases lay outside the gene matches. This CDR3 comprises 14 residues. CDR3 in amino acids: CASSPDRARYGYTF. Written as DNA, the CDR3 is TGTGCCAGCAGCCCTGACAGGGCCCGGTATGGCTACACCTTC.

This sequence joins TRBV7-9 and TRBJ2-1; tentatively, D is TRBD1 or TRBD2 (6 bases each). The V and J ends lost 5 bases and 10 bases respectively, with 12 bases between them. Germline CDR1 is SEHNR and CDR2 is FQNEAQ (reference sequence). The CDR3 is 12 amino acids. As DNA, the CDR3 is TGTGCCAGCAGCAGGGGGGACGGGGAGCAGTTCTTC. Amino acids: CASSRGDGEQFF.

This sequence joins TRBV4-1 and TRBJ2-7; perhaps TRBD2 as D (5 bases). The CDR3 spans 13 residues. Deletions cut 3 bases from V and 13 bases from J, with 19 bases between. Per germline, CDR1 MGHRA and CDR2 YSYEKL. The DNA of the CDR3 is TGCGCCAGCAGCCAGGGCACAGCGGACGAGCCTTACTTC. Residues: CASSQGTADEPYF.

This clonotype was counted a single time. V gene TRBV2 combines with J gene TRBJ1-2; no reliable D call. Deletions cut 6 bases from V and 8 bases from J, with 25 bases between. The germline CDR1 and CDR2 sequences are SNHLY and FYNNEI. The CDR3 is made up of 16 amino acids. CDR3 nucleotide sequence: TGTGCCAGCAGACCGGGTGCGGAGATCTATGGACGCGGCTACACCTTC. This translates into CASRPGAEIYGRGYTF.

A few counts support this clonotype. The rearrangement joins TRBV2 to TRBJ1-5; D unresolved. This CDR3 contains 14 residues. CDR1 and CDR2 from the germline V gene are SNHLY and FYNNEI. Trimming left V 2 bases short and J 0 bases short, with 5 bases between. CDR3: CASSENHSNQPQHF. The CDR3, as DNA: TGTGCCAGCAGTGAAAACCATAGCAATCAGCCCCAGCATTTT.

The chain is built from TRBV5-4 and TRBJ2-5; tentatively, D is TRBD2 (6 bases). V dropped 1 base and J dropped 5 bases, with 15 bases sitting between them. The CDR3 spans 15 residues. CDR1 SGHNT and CDR2 YYREEE come from the germline V gene (reference sequence). The CDR3 sequence: CASSLTGVGRETQYF. The CDR3 DNA follows: TGTGCCAGCAGCTTGACGGGAGTTGGTAGGGAGACCCAGTACTTC.